These T cell receptor beta chains were read from a single sample in a study of blood T cell repertoires in COVID-19. Here immunoSEQ multiplex PCR was the method, and the copy in TCRdb shows in-frame clones only, minus some. The data contain around 140,000 clones, 65% to 85% of them seen just once; the ten biggest clones take up about 8.9%. The material sequenced was peripheral blood. Receptors were obtained from a man under 40 with COVID-19, enrolled during active disease. CDR3s include the opening cysteine and the closing phenylalanine or tryptophan. D genes are given only for firm matches. Size tells how often a clone was seen (once, few, many) or the class of an expanded clone, and some rows leave it out.

TRBJ1-6 . TRBV4-1 . CASSSRVLGGSYNSPLHF TGCGCCAGCAGCTCTCGGGTCCTCGGGGGCTCCTATAATTCACCCCTCCACTTT
TRBJ2-1 . TRBV7-2 . CASTARSDEQFF TGTGCCAGCACCGCGCGATCGGATGAGCAGTTCTTC
TRBJ2-5 . TRBV4-2 once CASSQDGDQETQYF TGTGCCAGCAGCCAAGATGGAGATCAGGAGACCCAGTACTTC
TRBJ2-3 . TRBV5-5 . CASSSGVRSTDTQYF TGTGCCAGCAGCTCCGGGGTTCGCTCCACAGATACGCAGTATTTT
TRBJ1-3 . TRBV28 . CASSSYVLSSGNTIYF TGTGCCAGCAGTTCGTACGTCCTCAGCTCTGGAAACACCATATATTTT
TRBJ1-1 . TRBV6-5 . CASRAGILNTEAFF TGTGCCAGCAGAGCCGGGATCCTCAACACTGAAGCTTTCTTT
TRBJ2-2 . TRBV3-1/TRBV3-2 . CASSPGTRGTGELFF TGTGCCAGCAGCCCCGGGACTCGGGGCACCGGGGAGCTGTTTTTT
TRBJ2-3 TRBD2 TRBV6-6 . CASSVTSGSGDTQYF TGTGCCAGCAGTGTGACTAGCGGGAGTGGTGATACGCAGTATTTT
TRBJ2-7 . TRBV6-2/TRBV6-3 . CASSYGWQAYEQYF TGTGCCAGCAGTTACGGTTGGCAGGCCTACGAGCAGTACTTC
TRBJ1-5 TRBD1 TRBV19 . CASRHRDRDKQPQHF TGTGCCAGTAGGCACCGGGACAGGGATAAGCAGCCCCAGCATTTT
TRBJ2-7 TRBD1 TRBV11-2 . CASSTDRGGEQYF TGTGCCAGCAGCACGGACAGGGGTGGCGAGCAGTACTTC
TRBJ2-3 . TRBV5-1 . CASSQQGPDTQYF TGCGCCAGCAGTCAACAGGGTCCAGATACGCAGTATTTT
TRBJ2-1 TRBD2 TRBV30 . CALPAGGPGNEQFF TGTGCCTTGCCAGCGGGAGGGCCGGGTAATGAGCAGTTCTTC
TRBJ2-7 . TRBV2 . CASSEAAGNSYEQYF TGTGCCAGCAGTGAAGCGGCCGGGAACTCCTACGAGCAGTACTTC
TRBJ2-3 . TRBV13 . CASSRSGRPGNTQYF TGTGCCAGCAGCCGCTCCGGGAGACCGGGGAATACGCAGTATTTT
TRBJ2-1 . TRBV4-1 few CASSQGRASIYNEQFF TGCGCCAGCAGCCAAGGTCGTGCGTCGATCTACAATGAGCAGTTCTTC